These 21 T cell receptor beta chains originate from one sample sequenced in a study of sequential checkpoint blockade in melanoma. Only in-frame clones appear in the TCRdb table, and some are missing; sequencing was by immunoSEQ multiplex PCR. The table lists fewer than 40,000 clones, approximately 86% of them singletons. Treatment specified: randomized to nivolumab then ipilimumab (arm A) or the reverse (arm B). Sequenced material: CD8+ T cells sorted from blood (inferred from file names), taken from a patient given nivolumab and ipilimumab in sequence. The origin of the receptors is a human donor with melanoma.

This chain links TRBV2 with TRBJ2-3, with 13 positions matching TRBD2. This CDR3 comprises 16 residues. Per germline, CDR1 SNHLY and CDR2 FYNNEI. The J segment lost 0 bases and the V segment lost 6 bases, leaving 3 bases of the junction unmatched. CDR3 bases: TGTGCCAGCAGGGGACTAGCGGGGCATAGCACAGATACGCAGTATTTT. Translated: CASRGLAGHSTDTQYF. Full variable domain (outside the CDR3, taken from reference TRBV2 and TRBJ2-3): EPEVTQTPSHQVTQMGQEVILRCVPISNHLYFYWYRQILGQKVEFLVSFYNNEISEKSEIFDDQFSVERPDGSNFTLKIRSTKLEDSAMYFCASRGLAGHSTDTQYFGPGTRLTVL.

The rearrangement joins TRBV11-2 to TRBJ2-5; 10 bases map to TRBD2. CDR3 size: 17 residues. The ends lost 1 base at V and 3 bases at J; junction bases unmatched: 8. Germline V gene data show CDR1 as SGHAT and CDR2 as FQNNGV. In DNA form, the CDR3 reads TGTGCCAGCAGCTTAGGCCCTAGCGGGAGTCCAGAAGAGACCCAGTACTTC. Its translation: CASSLGPSGSPEETQYF.

This rearrangement joins TRBV5-6 to TRBJ1-5; 7 bases are shared with TRBD1. The CDR3 sequence is 14 residues long. V was pared by 0 bases and J by 7 bases, with 4 bases of the junction left unmatched. The germline V gene has CDR1 SGHDT and CDR2 YYEEEE. The CDR3 DNA is TGTGCCAGCAGCTTGGCTACAGGGGTCCAGCCCCAGCATTTT. Encoded protein: CASSLATGVQPQHF.

The J gene is TRBJ2-1, the V gene TRBV7-9; the D gene is possibly TRBD2 (5 bases). The germline V gene has CDR1 SEHNR and CDR2 FQNEAQ (reference sequence). This CDR3 spans 15 amino acids. V dropped 5 bases and J dropped 0 bases, with 11 bases sitting between them. CDR3: CASSPFAGSYNEQFF. In DNA, the CDR3 is TGTGCCAGCAGCCCCTTTGCGGGCTCCTACAATGAGCAGTTCTTC.

This clone came up once. V is TRBV7-9 and J is TRBJ2-2; a weak D match, TRBD1 (5 bases). This CDR3 has 12 amino acids. From germline, CDR1 is SEHNR and CDR2 FQNEAQ (reference sequence). V lost 5 bases and J 8 bases, leaving 9 bases between the germline ends. The CDR3 loop is CASSIAGGELFF. CDR3 nucleotides: TGTGCCAGCAGCATTGCAGGGGGGGAGCTGTTTTTT.

J is TRBJ1-3 and V is TRBV7-7, with TRBD1 as a possible D gene (6 bases). The germline CDR1 and CDR2 sequences are SSHAT and FNYEAQ (reference sequence). V lost 8 bases to trimming and J lost 3 bases, with 17 bases between them. The CDR3 covers 15 residues. CDR3 residues: CASYHKGVDGNTIYF. Written as DNA, the CDR3 is TGTGCCAGCTACCATAAGGGGGTTGATGGAAACACCATATATTTT.

The V call is TRBV29-1, the J call TRBJ2-3; 14 bases match TRBD2. Germline assignment: CDR1 SQVTM and CDR2 ANQGSEA. The CDR3 totals 17 residues. J gave up 3 bases and V 1 base, and 6 bases lay outside the gene matches. In DNA, the CDR3 is TGCAGCGTTGAAGGGACTAGCGGGGGGCCTACTACAGATACGCAGTATTTT. Encoded protein: CSVEGTSGGPTTDTQYF.

The chain joins TRBV5-6 to TRBJ2-7, with 10 positions matching TRBD1. Per the germline V gene, CDR1 is SGHDT and CDR2 is YYEEEE. The CDR3 is made up of 15 amino acids. Unmatched junction bases numbered 6, after V lost 4 bases and J lost 2 bases. CDR3 bases: TGTGCCAGCAGCCAGGGACAGGGGACCACCTACGAGCAGTACTTC. This sequence encodes CASSQGQGTTYEQYF.

The chain uses TRBV19 and TRBJ1-1; 8 positions match TRBD1. J lost 8 bases, V lost 4 bases, and 9 bases had no gene match. This CDR3 is built from 14 residues. CDR1 LNHDA and CDR2 SQIVND come from the germline V gene (reference sequence). CDR3 loop: CASSTRTGKIEAFF. The CDR3 region has the DNA TGTGCCAGTAGTACAAGGACAGGGAAAATAGAAGCTTTCTTT.

The CDR3 spells CASSQVGSRGTEAFF. The CDR3 bases are TGCGCCAGCAGCCAAGTGGGCTCCAGGGGAACTGAAGCTTTCTTT. The chain employs TRBV4-1 and TRBJ1-1, with TRBD1 as a possible D gene (6 bases). V was cut by 1 base and J by 5 bases, with 14 bases left in between. Germline lookup yields CDR1 MGHRA and CDR2 YSYEKL. This CDR3 comprises 15 residues.

The chain links TRBV2 to TRBJ2-7; D not resolved. There are 15 residues in the CDR3. Germline assignment: CDR1 SNHLY and CDR2 FYNNEI. V lost 1 base and J lost 2, with 12 bases in between. The CDR3 sequence is CASSEGILRTYEQYF. DNA for the CDR3: TGTGCCAGCAGTGAAGGAATTCTGAGGACCTACGAGCAGTACTTC.

The gene calls are TRBV18 and TRBJ2-3; 9 bases match TRBD2. This CDR3 has 16 residues. J gave up 0 bases and V 6 bases, and 7 bases lay outside the gene matches. Germline V gene lookup returns CDR1 KGHSH and CDR2 LQKENI. CDR3 sequence reads: CASSLSGGPSTDTQYF. The CDR3 DNA reads as TGTGCCAGCTCTCTTAGCGGGGGACCTAGCACAGATACGCAGTATTTT.

The chain links TRBV19 to TRBJ2-3, with 7 bases lining up with TRBD2. V was pared by 3 bases and J by 3 bases, with 12 bases of the junction left unmatched. Germline V gene lookup returns CDR1 LNHDA and CDR2 SQIVND (reference sequence). This CDR3 spans 17 amino acids. This CDR3 reads CASSIDLFAGVTDTQYF. CDR3 nucleotide sequence: TGTGCCAGTAGTATCGACCTCTTCGCGGGGGTGACAGATACGCAGTATTTT. Supplemented by reference TRBV19 and TRBJ2-3, the full variable domain reads DGGITQSPKYLFRKEGQNVTLSCEQNLNHDAMYWYRQDPGQGLRLIYYSQIVNDFQKGDIAEGYSVSREKKESFPLTVTSAQKNPTAFYLCASSIDLFAGVTDTQYFGPGTRLTVL.

The chain joins TRBV19 to TRBJ1-5, with D unclear. CDR3 size: 14 residues. Trimming removed 3 bases at V and 3 bases at J, with 9 bases between. Germline-derived CDR1 and CDR2 are LNHDA and SQIVND (reference sequence). The CDR3 nucleotides read TGTGCCAGTAGTATTTCCCCCGTCAATCAGCCCCAGCATTTT. It encodes CASSISPVNQPQHF.

The chain carries TRBV19 and TRBJ2-7, with a possible D match to TRBD2 (6 bases). Trimming took 5 bases from V and 1 from J, leaving 12 bases between them. The CDR3 loop spans 14 amino acids. Germline values: CDR1 LNHDA, CDR2 SQIVND (reference sequence). In DNA, the CDR3 is TGTGCCAGTAGTGGCTGGGGGGTTTCCTACGAGCAGTACTTC. Amino acids: CASSGWGVSYEQYF.

The chain employs TRBV13 and TRBJ1-2; TRBD1 is a possible D gene (6 bases). Germline V lookup: CDR1 PRHDT, CDR2 FYEKMQ (reference sequence). The CDR3 is made up of 14 amino acids. V lost 0 bases and J lost 4, with 9 bases in between. The chain's CDR3 is CASSLGQGSYGYTF. CDR3 sequence (DNA): TGTGCCAGCAGCTTAGGACAGGGATCCTATGGCTACACCTTC.

V usage is TRBV27 and J usage is TRBJ2-5, with 10 positions matching TRBD1. Trimming removed 5 bases from V and 1 base from J; junction bases left unmatched: 4. The germline V gene has CDR1 MNHEY and CDR2 SMNVEV (reference sequence). The CDR3 runs to 15 residues. The CDR3 DNA follows: TGTGCCAGCAGTGCGGGACAGGGGTTCCAAGAGACCCAGTACTTC. Encoded protein: CASSAGQGFQETQYF.

The chain combines TRBV29-1 with TRBJ2-1; the match to TRBD2 covers 8 bases. V was pared by 4 bases and J by 6 bases, with 14 bases of the junction left unmatched. This CDR3 is 16 amino acids long. Germline V lookup: CDR1 SQVTM, CDR2 ANQGSEA. The CDR3 DNA reads TGCAGCGTTGGGGGGGCCGGGACTAGTGCCGCCAATGAGCAGTTCTTC. Translation: CSVGGAGTSAANEQFF.

The chain employs TRBV11-2 and TRBJ2-1; TRBD2 might be the D (6 bases). The CDR3 length is 16 residues. From germline, CDR1 is SGHAT and CDR2 FQNNGV. The germline V and J ends were trimmed by 0 bases and 10 bases, with 19 bases remaining between them. CDR3 nucleotides: TGTGCCAGCAGCTTAGATCCGGCCGGGAGCCGGGGGGAGCAGTTCTTC. Its protein is CASSLDPAGSRGEQFF. The entire variable domain, with the rest obtained from reference TRBV11-2 and TRBJ2-1, is as follows: EAGVAQSPRYKIIEKRQSVAFWCNPISGHATLYWYQQILGQGPKLLIQFQNNGVVDDSQLPKDRFSAERLKGVDSTLKIQPAKLEDSAVYLCASSLDPAGSRGEQFFGPGTRLTVL.

The chain couples TRBV4-1 to TRBJ2-7; 8 bases line up with TRBD2. Germline lookup yields CDR1 MGHRA and CDR2 YSYEKL. V lost 4 bases, J lost 3 bases, and 11 bases stayed unmatched. This CDR3 comprises 16 residues. CDR3 DNA sequence: TGCGCCAGCAGCCTAGACGGCGGGGGGACTAGCTACGAGCAGTACTTC. It is translated as CASSLDGGGTSYEQYF.

The chain combines TRBV7-9 with TRBJ2-2; D perhaps matches TRBD2 (6 bases). CDR1 is SEHNR, CDR2 FQNEAQ, per germline (reference sequence). There are 16 residues in the CDR3. The V end was cut by 2 bases, the J end by 5 bases, with 15 bases between. CDR3 amino acids: CASSLRGSVGTGELFF. CDR3 DNA sequence: TGTGCCAGCAGCTTACGGGGGTCGGTGGGTACCGGGGAGCTGTTTTTT.